A selection of T cell receptor beta chains follows, all from one sample in a study of cytomegalovirus exposure and HLA in healthy donors. Data came from immunoSEQ multiplex PCR; TCRdb stores just in-frame clones and leaves some out. The table includes about 150,000 clones, over 70% detected once. Sequencing input: PBMCs. Receptor source: a woman aged 35 to 49 in good health and CMV-seronegative. Both conserved end residues are part of each CDR3. The order of the fields is CDR3 protein, CDR3 DNA, J gene, D gene, V gene, clone size. The D gene is left open where the match is weak. Clone size appears in some rows only: once, few, many, or a class for an expanded clone.

CASSPRGRNTEAFF,TGTGCCAGCAGCCCCAGGGGCCGGAACACTGAAGCTTTCTTT,TRBJ1-1,NA,TRBV7-8,NA
CASSLVGGREQFF,TGTGCCAGCAGCTTAGTGGGGGGGCGCGAGCAGTTCTTC,TRBJ2-1,NA,TRBV7-9,NA
CASSYSSGRANEQYF,TGTGCCAGCAGTTACTCGAGCGGGAGGGCTAACGAGCAGTACTTC,TRBJ2-7,TRBD2,TRBV6-5,NA
CASSVEETSEYTDTQYF,TGTGCCAGCAGCGTAGAAGAGACTAGCGAGTACACAGATACGCAGTATTTT,TRBJ2-3,TRBD2,TRBV9,NA
CASSQGGGTYTQYF,TGTGCCAGCAGCCAAGGTGGGGGGACTTATACGCAGTATTTT,TRBJ2-3,NA,TRBV4-2,NA
CASSENTGQGAFGYTF,TGTGCCAGCAGTGAAAATACGGGACAGGGAGCGTTTGGCTACACCTTC,TRBJ1-2,TRBD1,TRBV25-1,NA
CATSREFSDTEAFF,TGTGCCACCAGCAGAGAGTTCTCGGACACTGAAGCTTTCTTT,TRBJ1-1,NA,TRBV15,few
CASSSGQALFVEAFF,TGTGCCAGCAGCTCCGGACAGGCCCTTTTCGTGGAAGCTTTCTTT,TRBJ1-1,TRBD1,TRBV13,few
CASSLAGGQGAYEQYF,TGCGCCAGCAGCTTGGCCGGGGGACAGGGAGCCTACGAGCAGTACTTC,TRBJ2-7,TRBD1,TRBV5-1,NA
CATRLAGGDTQYF,TGTGCCACCCGACTAGCGGGGGGGGATACGCAGTATTTT,TRBJ2-3,TRBD2,TRBV6-1,NA
CASSPRDRGTEAFF,TGCGCCAGCAGCCCCCGGGACAGGGGGACTGAAGCTTTCTTT,TRBJ1-1,TRBD1,TRBV4-1,NA
CASSFVGADTQYF,TGTGCCAGCAGTTTCGTTGGAGCAGATACGCAGTATTTT,TRBJ2-3,NA,TRBV27,NA
CASSLVQGVREKLFF,TGCGCCAGCAGCTTGGTCCAGGGGGTTCGTGAAAAACTGTTTTTT,TRBJ1-4,TRBD1,TRBV5-1,NA
CASSLTGANEKLFF,TGTGCCAGCAGCTTGACAGGGGCTAATGAAAAACTGTTTTTT,TRBJ1-4,TRBD1,TRBV7-9,NA
CASSLRDLGEQYF,TGCGCCAGCAGCCTCAGGGACTTGGGCGAGCAGTACTTC,TRBJ2-7,NA,TRBV4-1,NA
CASRGLQGYNSPLHF,TGTGCCAGCAGGGGGCTACAGGGATATAATTCACCCCTCCACTTT,TRBJ1-6,NA,TRBV6-5,NA
CASSLSRGLANYEQYF,TGTGCCAGCAGCTTAAGCCGTGGACTAGCTAACTACGAGCAGTACTTC,TRBJ2-7,TRBD2,TRBV7-9,NA
CASSLAMTGDMGTEAFF,TGCGCCAGCAGCTTGGCAATGACAGGGGATATGGGCACTGAAGCTTTCTTT,TRBJ1-1,TRBD1,TRBV5-1,NA
CASSFGGVYYGYTF,TGTGCCAGCAGCTTCGGGGGGGTCTACTATGGCTACACCTTC,TRBJ1-2,NA,TRBV7-9,NA
CASSFRLGTGNTGELFF,TGTGCCAGCAGCTTCCGTTTGGGGACAGGCAACACCGGGGAGCTGTTTTTT,TRBJ2-2,TRBD1,TRBV11-2,few
CASSLGTPNAEAFF,TGCGCCAGCAGCTTGGGCACACCGAACGCTGAAGCTTTCTTT,TRBJ1-1,NA,TRBV5-1,few
CASSRGGSGRRDGDF,TGTGCCAGCAGCCGGGGAGGAAGCGGGAGAAGGGATGGCGACTTC,TRBJ2-7,TRBD2,TRBV7-7,NA
CASGPGTGSGNTIYF,TGCGCCAGCGGCCCCGGGACAGGGTCTGGAAACACCATATATTTT,TRBJ1-3,TRBD1,TRBV5-1,NA
CASSYGTGSSNYGYTF,TGTGCCAGCAGTTATGGGACAGGGAGCTCTAACTATGGCTACACCTTC,TRBJ1-2,TRBD1,TRBV6-5,NA
CASSVTSGETQYF,TGCGCCAGCAGTGTTACTAGCGGAGAGACCCAGTACTTC,TRBJ2-5,TRBD2,TRBV10-1,NA
CASSARLAGDTGELFF,TGCGCCAGCAGCGCCAGACTAGCGGGGGACACCGGGGAGCTGTTTTTT,TRBJ2-2,TRBD2,TRBV5-1,NA
CASSGQVVFTDTQYF,TGTGCCAGCAGTGGGCAAGTGGTCTTCACAGATACGCAGTATTTT,TRBJ2-3,NA,TRBV2,NA
CASRWGQDGYTF,TGTGCCAGTAGATGGGGACAGGACGGCTACACCTTC,TRBJ1-2,TRBD1,TRBV19,NA
CASSWRTGTGVQPQHF,TGTGCCAGCAGTTGGCGGACTGGGACAGGGGTTCAGCCCCAGCATTTT,TRBJ1-5,TRBD1,TRBV28,NA
CASSLAAGTGTEAFF,TGTGCCAGCAGCTTGGCCGCGGGTACGGGCACTGAAGCTTTCTTT,TRBJ1-1,NA,TRBV5-4,NA
CASSLRLAGPPSYNEQFF,TGTGCCAGCAGCTTGAGGCTAGCGGGACCACCATCCTACAATGAGCAGTTCTTC,TRBJ2-1,TRBD2,TRBV5-4,NA
CASSSRPDRGYSSYNSPLHF,TGCGCCAGCAGTTCCCGGCCGGACAGGGGCTATAGCTCCTATAATTCACCCCTCCACTTT,TRBJ1-6,TRBD1,TRBV5-1,NA
CASSPGTVTYEQYF,TGTGCCAGCAGCCCAGGGACAGTCACCTACGAGCAGTACTTC,TRBJ2-7,TRBD1,TRBV7-9,NA
CATAGGNQPQHF,TGTGCCACCGCTGGCGGGAATCAGCCCCAGCATTTT,TRBJ1-5,NA,TRBV19,few
CASRNRDFPYQPQHF,TGTGCCAGCAGGAACAGGGATTTTCCTTATCAGCCCCAGCATTTT,TRBJ1-5,NA,TRBV6-1,NA
CASSPGGTSGSDTQYF,TGCGCCAGCAGCCCAGGGGGGACTAGCGGCTCAGATACGCAGTATTTT,TRBJ2-3,TRBD2,TRBV5-1,NA
CASSAGPQDTEAFF,TGTGCCAGCTCAGCGGGACCGCAGGATACTGAAGCTTTCTTT,TRBJ1-1,NA,TRBV18,NA
CASSLGQASRETQYF,TGTGCCAGCAGCTTAGGACAGGCCTCTCGGGAGACCCAGTACTTC,TRBJ2-5,NA,TRBV11-3,NA
CASRTGTSNTGELFF,TGTGCCAGCAGAACCGGGACATCGAACACCGGGGAGCTGTTTTTT,TRBJ2-2,NA,TRBV2,NA
CASDLAGGPSEQYF,TGTGCCAGCGATTTAGCGGGAGGGCCCTCTGAGCAGTACTTC,TRBJ2-7,TRBD2,TRBV6-1,few
CASSFRGSGETQYF,TGTGCCAGCAGCTTTAGGGGCAGCGGGGAGACCCAGTACTTC,TRBJ2-5,NA,TRBV7-8,NA